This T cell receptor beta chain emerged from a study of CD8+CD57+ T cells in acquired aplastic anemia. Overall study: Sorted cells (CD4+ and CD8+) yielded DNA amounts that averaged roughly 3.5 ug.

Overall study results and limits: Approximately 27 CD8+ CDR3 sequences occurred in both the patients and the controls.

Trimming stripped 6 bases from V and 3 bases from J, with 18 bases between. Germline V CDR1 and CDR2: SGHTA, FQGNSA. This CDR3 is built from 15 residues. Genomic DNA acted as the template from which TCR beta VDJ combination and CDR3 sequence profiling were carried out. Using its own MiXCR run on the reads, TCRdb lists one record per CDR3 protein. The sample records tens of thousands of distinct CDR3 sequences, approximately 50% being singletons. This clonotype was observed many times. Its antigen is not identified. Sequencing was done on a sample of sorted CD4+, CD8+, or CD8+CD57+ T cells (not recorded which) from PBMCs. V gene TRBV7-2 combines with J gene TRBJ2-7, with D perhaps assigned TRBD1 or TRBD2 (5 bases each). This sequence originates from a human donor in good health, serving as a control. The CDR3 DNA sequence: TGTGCCAGCAGTCCAATCCGGGACGGCTTCTACGAGCAGTACTTC. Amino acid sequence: CASSPIRDGFYEQYF.